The 13 T cell receptor beta chains listed next were all sequenced from one sample in a study of low-dose radiotherapy and immunotherapy resistance in tumors. TRAV and TRBV primers primed cDNA for both TCRalpha and TCRbeta. The TCRs were subjected to amplification over approximately 20 PCR cycles employing a constant-region primer in conjunction with a V-primer adapter. TCRdb re-called the reads with MiXCR, one entry per CDR3 protein. The sample yields over 55,000 distinct CDR3 sequences, less than 35% seen once. The time point denotes: before trial treatment. The sequenced sample was PBMCs, obtained before treatment. The receptors were gathered from a female donor with ovarian cancer.

This clonotype was counted at least ten times. The chain recombines TRBV7-2 with TRBJ1-1; possibly TRBD1 for D (5 bases). The germline V and J ends were trimmed by 4 bases and 0 bases, with 15 bases remaining between them. The CDR3 spans 16 residues. Germline CDR1 reads SGHTA; CDR2 reads FQGNSA. CDR3 sequence reads: CASSSGAARLNTEAFF. The CDR3 region has the DNA TGTGCCAGCAGCTCCGGGGCTGCCAGATTGAACACTGAAGCTTTCTTT.

As for this clonotype: A far larger clone is one base from this, pointing to a likely read error. The chain uses TRBV5-1 and TRBJ2-7, with 9 bases lining up with TRBD1. The CDR3 is 15 amino acids. The V segment lost 4 bases and the J segment 7 bases; nucleotides outside the gene matches: 12. Germline CDR1 is SGHRS and CDR2 is YFSETQ. In DNA form, the CDR3 reads TGCGCCAGCAGCCCGGACAGGGGCCCTTCCAGAGAGCAGTACTTC. Its protein is CASSPDRGPSREQYF.

This chain links TRBV5-1 with TRBJ1-2; possible D gene TRBD1, 5 bases. The CDR3 extends over 13 amino acids. CDR1 and CDR2 (germline): SGHRS, YFSETQ. V lost 4 bases and J 8 bases, leaving 15 bases between the germline ends. The CDR3 loop reads CASSRDGGDGYTF. Written as DNA, the CDR3 is TGCGCCAGCAGCCGCGATGGGGGGGACGGCTACACCTTC.

The chain couples TRBV29-1 to TRBJ2-4, with D tentatively TRBD1 (6 bases). Trimming took off 4 bases at V and 6 bases at J, with 16 bases between the two ends. The CDR3 consists of 14 residues. The germline CDR1 and CDR2 sequences are SQVTM and ANQGSEA. The CDR3 is CSVAPPGHRNIQYF. CDR3 in DNA: TGCAGCGTTGCACCCCCGGGACATAGAAACATTCAGTACTTC.

This clonotype was counted between two and nine times. The DNA for the CDR3 is TGTGCCAGCAGCTTGGACAGGGGACCGGCAGCGGCTAGCTCCTACAATGAGCAGTTCTTC. Translated: CASSLDRGPAAASSYNEQFF. V gene TRBV2 combines with J gene TRBJ2-1; TRBD1 matches 9 bases. Germline V gives CDR1 SNHLY, CDR2 FYNNEI. V gave up 6 bases and J gave up 0 bases; unmatched junction bases: 18. The CDR3 has 20 residues. Based on the CDR3 plus reference TRBV2 and TRBJ2-1, the full variable domain is EPEVTQTPSHQVTQMGQEVILRCVPISNHLYFYWYRQILGQKVEFLVSFYNNEISEKSEIFDDQFSVERPDGSNFTLKIRSTKLEDSAMYFCASSLDRGPAAASSYNEQFFGPGTRLTVL.

About this clonotype: A read error is likely here: a far larger clone is one base away. This chain links TRBV6-8 with TRBJ2-7; no reliable D call. The CDR3 is 14 amino acids. CDR1 is MNHGY, CDR2 SAAAGT, per germline. DNA of the CDR3: TGTGCCAGCAATTACCGGAACGGACCCTACGAGCAGTACTTC. Protein product: CASNYRNGPYEQYF.

This clonotype was counted ten times or more. V usage is TRBV5-6 and J usage is TRBJ2-5, with 7 bases aligning to TRBD2. Germline V gene lookup returns CDR1 SGHDT and CDR2 YYEEEE. CDR3 length: 15 amino acids. The trim removed 3 bases at V and 4 bases at J, leaving 9 bases unmatched. In DNA, the CDR3 is TGTGCCAGCAGCTCCTGGGGGGGTTCTATAGAGACCCAGTACTTC. As protein: CASSSWGGSIETQYF.

V usage is TRBV7-2 and J usage is TRBJ1-4; no firm D call. This CDR3 has 14 amino acids. V was shortened by 1 base and J by 3 bases, with 6 bases between the two germline ends. Germline CDR1 reads SGHTA; CDR2 reads FQGNSA. The CDR3 is CASSLGRPNEKLFF. CDR3 sequence (DNA): TGTGCCAGCAGCTTAGGCCGGCCTAATGAAAAACTGTTTTTT. Full variable domain (missing parts from reference TRBV7-2 and TRBJ1-4): GAGVSQSPSNKVTEKGKDVELRCDPISGHTALYWYRQSLGQGLEFLIYFQGNSAPDKSGLPSDRFSAERTGGSVSTLTIQRTQQEDSAVYLCASSLGRPNEKLFFGSGTQLSVL.

The rearrangement joins TRBV9 to TRBJ2-5; perhaps TRBD1 as D (5 bases). From germline, CDR1 is SGDLS and CDR2 YYNGEE. The CDR3 sequence is 16 residues long. Deletions cut 3 bases from V and 0 bases from J, with 15 bases between. The DNA for the CDR3 is TGTGCCAGCAGCGCCCTGGGGCGGATGGACCAAGAGACCCAGTACTTC. This translates into CASSALGRMDQETQYF.

The V call is TRBV5-1, the J call TRBJ2-7, with D hard to call. The V gene lost 4 bases and the J gene lost 4 bases, with 12 bases spanning the gap. CDR1 is SGHRS, CDR2 YFSETQ, per germline. The CDR3 extends over 13 amino acids. This CDR3 reads CASSTDGEYEQYF. The CDR3 nucleotides read TGCGCCAGCAGCACGGACGGAGAGTACGAGCAGTACTTC.

This clonotype has ten or more counts. The rearrangement uses TRBV4-1 and TRBJ1-4; weak D call: TRBD1 (5 bases). The CDR3 sequence is 15 residues long. V was shortened by 1 base and J by 4 bases, with 10 bases between the two germline ends. Germline V lookup: CDR1 MGHRA, CDR2 YSYEKL. In DNA form, the CDR3 reads TGCGCCAGCAGCCAAGTCTTAGGGGTTAATGAAAAACTGTTTTTT. This sequence encodes CASSQVLGVNEKLFF.

This clonotype occurred many times. The rearrangement uses TRBV19 and TRBJ1-1, with TRBD1 matching over 7 bases. CDR3 length: 15 amino acids. CDR1 is LNHDA and CDR2 is SQIVND in the germline V gene (reference sequence). V shed 4 bases and J 5 bases; nucleotides not matched to a gene: 10. This chain's CDR3 is CASSRSQGGRTEAFF. Here the CDR3 DNA reads TGTGCCAGTAGTAGATCCCAAGGGGGCAGGACTGAAGCTTTCTTT.

The chain recombines TRBV28 with TRBJ2-4; D is possibly TRBD2 (5 bases). Trimming took off 7 bases at V and 5 bases at J, with 6 bases between the two ends. Germline values: CDR1 MDHEN, CDR2 SYDVKM. This CDR3 region has 11 residues. The CDR3 is CASTGENIQYF. CDR3 DNA sequence: TGTGCCAGCACCGGGGAAAACATTCAGTACTTC.